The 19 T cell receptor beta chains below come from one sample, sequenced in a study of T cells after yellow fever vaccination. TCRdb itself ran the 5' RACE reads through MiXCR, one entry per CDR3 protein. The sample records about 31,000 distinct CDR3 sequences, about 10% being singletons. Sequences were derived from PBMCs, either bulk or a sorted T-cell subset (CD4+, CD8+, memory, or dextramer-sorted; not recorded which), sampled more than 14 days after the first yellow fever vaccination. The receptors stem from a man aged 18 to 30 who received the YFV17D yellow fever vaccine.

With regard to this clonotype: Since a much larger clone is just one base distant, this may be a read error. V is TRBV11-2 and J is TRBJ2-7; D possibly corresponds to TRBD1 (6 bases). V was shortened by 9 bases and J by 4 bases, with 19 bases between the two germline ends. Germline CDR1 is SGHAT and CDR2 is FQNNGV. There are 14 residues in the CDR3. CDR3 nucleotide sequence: TGTGCCAGTAACACGGGTGTGGGGGCTTACGAGCAGTACTTC. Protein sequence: CASNTGVGAYEQYF.

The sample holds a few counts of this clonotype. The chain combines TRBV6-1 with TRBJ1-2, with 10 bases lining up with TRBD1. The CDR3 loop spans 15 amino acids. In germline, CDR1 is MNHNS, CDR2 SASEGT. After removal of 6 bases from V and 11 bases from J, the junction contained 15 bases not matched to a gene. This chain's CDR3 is CASSTTGTGEGPYTF. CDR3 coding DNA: TGTGCCAGCAGCACCACCGGGACAGGGGAAGGACCTTACACCTTC.

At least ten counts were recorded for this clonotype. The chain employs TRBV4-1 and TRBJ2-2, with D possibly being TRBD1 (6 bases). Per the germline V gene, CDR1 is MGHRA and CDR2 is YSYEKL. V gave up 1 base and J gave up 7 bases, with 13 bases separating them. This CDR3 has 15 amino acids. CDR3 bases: TGCGCCAGCAGCCAAGCTGGGGGCCGCGGCGGGGAGCTGTTTTTT. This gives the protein CASSQAGGRGGELFF.

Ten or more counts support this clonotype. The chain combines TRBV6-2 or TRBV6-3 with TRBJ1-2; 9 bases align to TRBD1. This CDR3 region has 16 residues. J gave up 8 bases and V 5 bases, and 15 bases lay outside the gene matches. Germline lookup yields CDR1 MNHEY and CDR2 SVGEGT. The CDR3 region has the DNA TGTGCCAGCAGTCCACGGCTCTGGACAGGGGTGCGCGGCTACACCTTC. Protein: CASSPRLWTGVRGYTF.

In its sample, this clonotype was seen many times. The CDR3 bases are TGCGCCAGCAGCTTGGGAGACACGAGCCAAGAGACCCAGTACTTC. Encoded protein: CASSLGDTSQETQYF. This rearrangement joins TRBV5-1 to TRBJ2-5; D unresolved. Trimming cost V 0 bases and J 1 base, with 10 bases left between them. CDR3 size: 15 residues. Per germline, CDR1 SGHRS and CDR2 YFSETQ.

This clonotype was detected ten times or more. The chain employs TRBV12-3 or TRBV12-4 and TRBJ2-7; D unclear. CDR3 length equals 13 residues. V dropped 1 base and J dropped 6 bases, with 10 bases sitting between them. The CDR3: CASSLGPASEQYF. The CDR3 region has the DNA TGTGCCAGCAGTTTAGGTCCAGCTTCCGAGCAGTACTTC.

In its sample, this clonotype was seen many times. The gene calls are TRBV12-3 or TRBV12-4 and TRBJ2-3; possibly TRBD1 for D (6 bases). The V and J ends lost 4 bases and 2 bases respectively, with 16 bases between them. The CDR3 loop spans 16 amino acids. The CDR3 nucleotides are TGTGCCAGCAGTTCCGGGACACTGGCCTTCACAGATACGCAGTATTTT. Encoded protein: CASSSGTLAFTDTQYF.

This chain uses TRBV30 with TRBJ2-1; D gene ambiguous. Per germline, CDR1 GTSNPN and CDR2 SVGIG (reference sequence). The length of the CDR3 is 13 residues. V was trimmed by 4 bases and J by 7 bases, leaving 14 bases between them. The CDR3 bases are TGTGCCTGGAAGAGACTGGGCTATAATGAGCAGTTCTTC. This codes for CAWKRLGYNEQFF.

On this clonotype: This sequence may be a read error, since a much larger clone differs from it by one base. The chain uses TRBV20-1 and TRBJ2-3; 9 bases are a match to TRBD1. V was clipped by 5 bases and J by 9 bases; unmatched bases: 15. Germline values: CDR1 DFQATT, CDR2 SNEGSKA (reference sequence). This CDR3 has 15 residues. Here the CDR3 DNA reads TGCAGTGCTGTGCGGGGACAGGGAAGTTCGGAGACGCAGTATTTT. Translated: CSAVRGQGSSETQYF.

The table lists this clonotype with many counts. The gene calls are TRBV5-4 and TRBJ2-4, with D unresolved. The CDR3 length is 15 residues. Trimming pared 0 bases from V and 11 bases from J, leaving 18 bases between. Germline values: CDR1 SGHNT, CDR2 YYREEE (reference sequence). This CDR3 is CASSLDPADWSVQYF. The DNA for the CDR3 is TGTGCCAGCAGCTTGGATCCGGCGGATTGGTCGGTTCAGTACTTC. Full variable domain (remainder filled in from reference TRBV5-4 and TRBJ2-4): ETGVTQSPTHLIKTRGQQVTLRCSSQSGHNTVSWYQQALGQGPQFIFQYYREEENGRGNFPPRFSGLQFPNYSSELNVNALELDDSALYLCASSLDPADWSVQYFGAGTRLSVL.

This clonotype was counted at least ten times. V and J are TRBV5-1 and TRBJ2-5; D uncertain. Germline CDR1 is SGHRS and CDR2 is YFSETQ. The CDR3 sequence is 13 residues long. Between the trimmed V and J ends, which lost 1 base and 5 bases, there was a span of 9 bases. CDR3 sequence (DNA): TGCGCCAGCAGCTTGAGGGTTCAGGAGACCCAGTACTTC. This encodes CASSLRVQETQYF.

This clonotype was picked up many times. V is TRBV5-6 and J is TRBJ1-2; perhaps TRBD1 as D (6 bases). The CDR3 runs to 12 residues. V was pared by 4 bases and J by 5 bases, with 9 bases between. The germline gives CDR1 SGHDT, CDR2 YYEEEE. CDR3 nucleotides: TGTGCCAGCAGCCCCGGACAGTATGGCTACACCTTC. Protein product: CASSPGQYGYTF.

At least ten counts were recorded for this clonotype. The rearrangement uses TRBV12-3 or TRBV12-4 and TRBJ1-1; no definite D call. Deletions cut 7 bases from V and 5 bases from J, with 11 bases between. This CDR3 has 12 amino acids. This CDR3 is CASNAFLTEAFF. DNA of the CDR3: TGTGCCAGCAACGCATTTCTAACTGAAGCTTTCTTT.

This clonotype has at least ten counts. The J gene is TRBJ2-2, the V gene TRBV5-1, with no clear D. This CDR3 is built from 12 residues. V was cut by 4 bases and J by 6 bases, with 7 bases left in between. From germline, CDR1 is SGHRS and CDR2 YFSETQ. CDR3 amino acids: CASSPNSGELFF. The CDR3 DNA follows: TGCGCCAGCAGCCCCAATTCCGGGGAGCTGTTTTTT.

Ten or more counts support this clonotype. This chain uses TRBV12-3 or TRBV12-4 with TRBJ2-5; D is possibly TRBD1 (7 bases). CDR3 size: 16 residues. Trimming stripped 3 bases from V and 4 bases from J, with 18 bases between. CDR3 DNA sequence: TGTGCCAGCAGTTTCCGGAGGGGGCAGGGGCGAGAGACCCAGTACTTC. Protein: CASSFRRGQGRETQYF.

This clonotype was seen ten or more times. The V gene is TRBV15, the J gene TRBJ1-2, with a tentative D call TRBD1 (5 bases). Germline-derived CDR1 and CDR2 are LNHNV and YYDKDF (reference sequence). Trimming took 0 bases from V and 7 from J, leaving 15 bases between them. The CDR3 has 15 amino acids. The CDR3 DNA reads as TGTGCCACCAGCAGAGATCGGGAGGGGTACCGTGGCTACACCTTC. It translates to CATSRDREGYRGYTF.

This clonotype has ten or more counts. CDR3 nucleotides: TGTGCCAGTAGTCTCCGCCCGACAGGGGTGGAGTTCTTC. This encodes CASSLRPTGVEFF. V is TRBV19 and J is TRBJ2-1, with 8 bases aligning to TRBD1. CDR1 and CDR2 from the germline V gene are LNHDA and SQIVND (reference sequence). J lost 14 bases, V lost 5 bases, and 11 bases had no gene match. This CDR3 has 13 amino acids.

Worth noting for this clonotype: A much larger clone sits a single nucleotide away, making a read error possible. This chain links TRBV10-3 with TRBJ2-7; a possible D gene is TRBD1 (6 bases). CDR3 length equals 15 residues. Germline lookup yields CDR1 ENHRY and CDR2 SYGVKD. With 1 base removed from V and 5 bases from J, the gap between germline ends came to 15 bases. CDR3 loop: CAISEWGWGPHEQYF. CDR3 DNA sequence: TGTGCCATCAGTGAGTGGGGCTGGGGGCCGCACGAGCAGTACTTC.

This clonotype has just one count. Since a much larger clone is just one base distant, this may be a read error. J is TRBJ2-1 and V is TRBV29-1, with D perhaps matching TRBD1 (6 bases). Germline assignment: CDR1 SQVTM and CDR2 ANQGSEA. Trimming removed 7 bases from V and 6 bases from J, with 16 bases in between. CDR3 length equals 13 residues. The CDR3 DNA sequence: TGCAGCGCCTGGTGGCAAGGGGGCAATGAGCAGTTCTTC. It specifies CSAWWQGGNEQFF.